The next 17 T cell receptor beta chains were all read from a single sample in a study of T cells in tuberculosis (dated by TCRdb to 2016 to 2019). To prepare the library, the immunoSEQ multiplex PCR assay was applied. TCRdb re-hosts the immuneACCESS table, in-frame sequences only. Its copies lack some clones; in the studies checked, an unresolved V gene accounts for under half of them, and the cause for the rest is not known. Across this sample there are approximately 59,000 clones, with 80% to 85% seen only once. Of the sample, 9.5% to 15% falls within the top ten clones. After being thawed and rested overnight, PBMC were stained with GMM-loaded CD1B tetramer, a Live/Dead dye and anti-CD3, and were then sorted on a FACS Aria II. C32 glucose monomycolate purified from Rhodococcus equi was loaded onto CD1B tetramers. Sequenced: CD1b-GMM tetramer-negative cells sorted from PBMCs. Interpreted using the paper, the cell subset or site label stands for: T cells not binding CD1B-GMM tetramer, sorted from same donor. The receptors come from an adult woman with latent tuberculosis.

The chain couples TRBV10-1 to TRBJ1-5; 8 bases agree with TRBD1. The CDR3 has 15 amino acids. The germline CDR1 and CDR2 sequences are WNHNN and SYGVQD (reference sequence). Unmatched junction bases numbered 2, after V lost 2 bases and J lost 2 bases. CDR3 protein: CASSEPGQGNQPQHF. The CDR3 DNA reads as TGCGCCAGCAGTGAGCCGGGACAGGGCAATCAGCCCCAGCATTTT.

The chain couples TRBV6-5 to TRBJ1-2; 9 bases are shared with TRBD1. The CDR3 runs to 14 residues. Germline lookup yields CDR1 MNHEY and CDR2 SVGAGI. V was pared by 4 bases and J by 8 bases, with 8 bases of the junction left unmatched. Here the CDR3 DNA reads TGTGCCAGCAGTTCCCCGGGACAGGGAATGGGCTACACCTTC. This encodes CASSSPGQGMGYTF.

This clone was detected only a few times. The rearrangement links TRBV28 to TRBJ2-5; the D gene is possibly TRBD1 (7 bases). This CDR3 region has 12 residues. Trimming left V 11 bases short and J 1 base short, with 11 bases between. Germline V gene lookup returns CDR1 MDHEN and CDR2 SYDVKM. CDR3 coding DNA: TGTGCCGTCCAGGGGGGCCAAGAGACCCAGTACTTC. Its translation is CAVQGGQETQYF.

This clone was observed a few times. The rearrangement joins TRBV7-2 to TRBJ2-3, with a tentative D call TRBD2 (7 bases). The germline V gene encodes CDR1 SGHTA and CDR2 FQGNSA. V was trimmed by 0 bases and J by 1 base, leaving 8 bases between them. The CDR3 spans 15 residues. CDR3 nucleotide sequence: TGTGCCAGCAGCTTAGCGGGGGGGCGCACAGATACGCAGTATTTT. Translating gives CASSLAGGRTDTQYF.

This clone came up once. The CDR3 reads CASSHPWGQGAHEQYF. CDR3 coding DNA: TGCGCCAGCAGCCACCCCTGGGGACAGGGAGCCCACGAGCAGTACTTC. The chain uses TRBV4-1 and TRBJ2-7; 9 positions agree with TRBD1. V trimming: 3 bases; J trimming: 5 bases; junction bases outside the gene matches: 11. This CDR3 is built from 16 residues. Germline V gene lookup returns CDR1 MGHRA and CDR2 YSYEKL.

The chain couples TRBV7-6 to TRBJ1-4; the D gene is possibly TRBD1 (5 bases). Trimming left V 1 base short and J 7 bases short, with 13 bases between. This CDR3 is built from 15 residues. CDR1 is SGHVS, CDR2 FNYEAQ, per germline. The CDR3 is CASSLVRGGGEKLFF. The CDR3 nucleotides are TGTGCCAGCAGCTTAGTAAGGGGCGGTGGTGAAAAACTGTTTTTT.

The chain uses TRBV28 and TRBJ2-7; 10 bases line up with TRBD2. V lost 4 bases, J lost 1 base, and 10 bases stayed unmatched. Germline V gene sequence: CDR1 MDHEN, CDR2 SYDVKM. CDR3 length: 17 residues. The CDR3 bases are TGTGCCAGCAGTTATCTTTCGGCTAGCGGGAGTTCCTACGAGCAGTACTTC. It codes for CASSYLSASGSSYEQYF.

This chain joins TRBV28 and TRBJ2-3; 7 nucleotides match TRBD2. The CDR3 has 14 amino acids. The V segment lost 7 bases and the J segment 2 bases; nucleotides outside the gene matches: 6. CDR1 and CDR2 from the germline V gene are MDHEN and SYDVKM. In nucleotides, the CDR3 is TGTGCCAGCACGAGGGAGGGTATCACAGATACGCAGTATTTT. It yields the protein CASTREGITDTQYF.

V and J are TRBV4-2 and TRBJ2-7; 9 bases are shared with TRBD1. The CDR3 consists of 16 residues. From germline, CDR1 is LGHNA and CDR2 YNFKEQ. Unmatched junction bases numbered 10, after V lost 4 bases and J lost 3 bases. CDR3 sequence reads: CASSRGGQGGGYEQYF. For the CDR3, the DNA is TGTGCCAGCAGCCGAGGGGGACAGGGAGGGGGCTACGAGCAGTACTTC.

This chain uses TRBV9 with TRBJ1-5; weak D call: TRBD1 (5 bases). CDR1 and CDR2 from the germline V gene are SGDLS and YYNGEE. The ends were cut back, 0 bases at V and 6 bases at J, with 7 bases in the middle. The length of the CDR3 is 13 residues. This CDR3 is CASSVEGVQPQHF. DNA of the CDR3: TGTGCCAGCAGCGTAGAAGGGGTTCAGCCCCAGCATTTT.

The V call is TRBV19, the J call TRBJ2-5; 7 nucleotides line up with TRBD2. Germline CDR1 LNHDA, CDR2 SQIVND (reference sequence). The CDR3 has 15 amino acids. V dropped 6 bases and J dropped 5; count of bases not matched to a gene: 12. In nucleotides, the CDR3 is TGTGCCAGTAGCGCTAGCGGCTCGACGGGGGAGACCCAGTACTTC. It translates to CASSASGSTGETQYF. Based on the CDR3 plus reference TRBV19 and TRBJ2-5, the full variable domain is DGGITQSPKYLFRKEGQNVTLSCEQNLNHDAMYWYRQDPGQGLRLIYYSQIVNDFQKGDIAEGYSVSREKKESFPLTVTSAQKNPTAFYLCASSASGSTGETQYFGPGTRLLVL.

The genes are TRBV6-6 and TRBJ1-2; 7 nucleotides match TRBD1. After removal of 6 bases from V and 4 bases from J, the junction contained 11 bases not matched to a gene. CDR1 MNHNY and CDR2 SVGAGI come from the germline V gene (reference sequence). The CDR3 sequence is 15 residues long. In DNA form, the CDR3 reads TGTGCCAGCAGCTCCGGGACAGCTCAAACCTATGGCTACACCTTC. This sequence encodes CASSSGTAQTYGYTF.

This clone appeared a few times. This chain joins TRBV2 and TRBJ2-5, with a tentative D call TRBD2 (7 bases). Germline V gene data show CDR1 as SNHLY and CDR2 as FYNNEI. Trimming took off 8 bases at V and 1 base at J, with 14 bases between the two ends. This CDR3 has 14 residues. The CDR3 DNA is TGTGCCAGCCCCGGAGGGGGGGCCCAAGAGACCCAGTACTTC. This codes for CASPGGGAQETQYF.

The chain is built from TRBV5-6 and TRBJ1-2, with D tentatively TRBD1 (5 bases). Deletions cut 0 bases from V and 4 bases from J, with 13 bases between. The CDR3 covers 15 residues. CDR1 is SGHDT, CDR2 YYEEEE, per germline. The CDR3 DNA follows: TGTGCCAGCAGCTTGGCAGGGAAGATAGGCTATGGCTACACCTTC. This encodes CASSLAGKIGYGYTF.

The rearrangement uses TRBV4-2 and TRBJ2-3, with 14 nucleotides matching TRBD2. The CDR3 totals 19 residues. Germline CDR1 LGHNA, CDR2 YNFKEQ. The V and J ends lost 0 bases and 6 bases, in that order; junction bases with no gene match: 11. Written as DNA, the CDR3 is TGTGCCAGCAGCCAAGATAAAAGACTAGCGGGAGGGCCCGGGGATACGCAGTATTTT. Its translation is CASSQDKRLAGGPGDTQYF.

A word on this clone: Other DNA variants within this sample encode the same CDR3. The chain joins TRBV5-1 to TRBJ2-5; maybe TRBD2 (6 bases). Trimming pared 0 bases from V and 4 bases from J, leaving 10 bases between. Per the germline V gene, CDR1 is SGHRS and CDR2 is YFSETQ. The CDR3 loop spans 14 amino acids. CDR3 DNA: TGCGCCAGCAGCTTGGTTGGGGGGAGAGAGACCCAGTACTTC. Amino acids: CASSLVGGRETQYF.

The rearrangement joins TRBV28 to TRBJ2-1; 9 nucleotides match TRBD2. Germline values: CDR1 MDHEN, CDR2 SYDVKM. The V gene end was trimmed by 2 bases and the J gene end by 7 bases; junction bases not matched to a gene: 9. This CDR3 comprises 16 residues. CDR3 sequence: CASSLARTSARNEQFF. CDR3 nucleotide sequence: TGTGCCAGCAGTTTAGCCCGGACTAGCGCGAGGAATGAGCAGTTCTTC.